This T cell receptor beta chain is from a study of patients and donors after allogeneic stem cell transplantation. MiXCR, applied by TCRdb to the RT-PCR reads, yields one record per CDR3 protein. Found here are some 200,000 distinct CDR3 sequences, about 40% of them singletons; the top ten hold approximately 30%. CDR3 length: 14 amino acids. V lost 1 base and J lost 7, with 10 bases in between. Germline V gene sequence: CDR1 KGHDR, CDR2 SFDVKD. The V call is TRBV24-1, the J call TRBJ1-5; D possibly corresponds to TRBD1 (6 bases). This sequence originates from a human donor who was either an allogeneic HSCT recipient or a stem cell or donor lymphocyte infusion donor (not recorded which). It is not recorded whose cells these are; they may come from a transplant donor. The material sequenced was blood, either unsorted or a sorted T cell fraction (not recorded which). The CDR3 is CATSDLQGFQPQHF. CDR3 DNA: TGTGCCACCAGTGATTTACAGGGTTTCCAGCCCCAGCATTTT.